A selection of T cell receptor beta chains follows, all from one sample in a study of cytomegalovirus exposure and HLA in healthy donors. This table comes from immunoSEQ multiplex PCR, and its TCRdb copy is limited to in-frame clones, with some not included. The table lists roughly 140,000 clones, over 75% of them singletons. The sample taken for sequencing was PBMCs. The receptors come from a man between 25 and 39 years old in good health and CMV-seropositive. CDR3s include the opening cysteine and the closing phenylalanine or tryptophan. Each record gives: clone size, J gene, D gene, V gene, CDR3 DNA, CDR3 protein. D genes are given only for firm matches. Size tells how often a clone was seen (once, few, many) or the class of an expanded clone, and some rows leave it out.

>-|TRBJ1-3|-|TRBV27
TGTGCCAGCAAGCGGGCAGACTCTGGAAACACCATATATTTT
CASKRADSGNTIYF
>-|TRBJ1-2|TRBD1|TRBV7-8
TGTGCCAGCAGCGTAGGGGGACAGGGGGCCTATGGCTACACCTTC
CASSVGGQGAYGYTF
>-|TRBJ2-7|-|TRBV7-2
TGTGCCAGCAGCTCCCCCCGTAGGGGCTCCTACGAGCAGTACTTC
CASSSPRRGSYEQYF
>few|TRBJ2-4|-|TRBV4-3
TGCGCCAGCAGCCAAGGGGCCAGGGCGGGAAGTCAGTACTTC
CASSQGARAGSQYF
>-|TRBJ2-7|-|TRBV5-1
TGCGCCAGCAGCTTGAATTTCAGGGCGAACTACGAGCAGTACTTC
CASSLNFRANYEQYF
>once|TRBJ2-7|-|TRBV5-6
TGTGCCAGCACTATTAACCCCACGTACGAGCAGTACTTC
CASTINPTYEQYF
>-|TRBJ1-4|-|TRBV19
TGTGCCAGTAGTCCACGGACATCAACTAATGAAAAACTGTTTTTT
CASSPRTSTNEKLFF
>-|TRBJ1-2|-|TRBV28
TGTGCCAGCAGTCCCTACTACAGGGATCGGGGCTACACCTTC
CASSPYYRDRGYTF
>-|TRBJ1-2|-|TRBV28
TGTGCCAGCAGCCTTTCGGGTGGCTACACCTTC
CASSLSGGYTF
>-|TRBJ1-5|TRBD1|TRBV6-5
TGTGCCAGCAGTCCCGACAGGGGTCCCAATCAGCCCCAGCATTTT
CASSPDRGPNQPQHF
>-|TRBJ2-7|-|TRBV15
TGTGCCACCAGCAGACTGCAAGCCTACGAGCAGTACTTC
CATSRLQAYEQYF
>few|TRBJ1-1|TRBD1|TRBV4-3
TGCGCCAGCAGCCAAGATCCCCAGGGGGCGAACACTGAAGCTTTCTTT
CASSQDPQGANTEAFF
>-|TRBJ2-1|-|TRBV6-5
TGTGCCAGCAGTTCCCGGGACTCTGCCTACAATGAGCAGTTCTTC
CASSSRDSAYNEQFF
>-|TRBJ1-2|TRBD1|TRBV29-1
TGCAGCGTCCTCGGGACAGACTATGGCTACACCTTC
CSVLGTDYGYTF
>-|TRBJ1-1|-|TRBV5-5
TGTGCCAGCAGCTTTGGTAGTGGGGCCTTGAACACTGAAGCTTTCTTT
CASSFGSGALNTEAFF
>-|TRBJ1-1|-|TRBV19
TGTGCCAGTGCTGACAGTACCACTGAAGCTTTCTTT
CASADSTTEAFF
>-|TRBJ2-7|-|TRBV6-1
TGTGCCAGCAGGGAGTCGGGGGGCGGGGAGCAGTACTTC
CASRESGGGEQYF
>few|TRBJ2-7|-|TRBV6-5
TGTGCCAGCAGTTGGGGAGGAAGTAGAAACGAGCAGTACTTC
CASSWGGSRNEQYF
>-|TRBJ1-1|-|TRBV7-6
TGTGCCAGCAGCTTAGTCGGGGGGAAGACTGAAGCTTTCTTT
CASSLVGGKTEAFF
>-|TRBJ2-5|TRBD2|TRBV27
TGTGCCAGCAGTTTTCGACTAGCGGGGGTGGAGACCCAGTACTTC
CASSFRLAGVETQYF
>once|TRBJ2-7|TRBD2|TRBV19
TGTGCCAGTTCAACCTTTAGCGGGAGCCCCTACGAGCAGTACTTC
CASSTFSGSPYEQYF
>-|TRBJ2-7|-|TRBV6-6
TGTGCCAGCAGTTACTCCTGGGGAGACCTAGGGCAGTACTTC
CASSYSWGDLGQYF